The T cell receptor beta chain under discussion was sequenced for a study of OX40 agonist ivuxolimab in advanced cancers. Study in general: In three patients, partial responses were observed, one with hepatocellular carcinoma and two with cutaneous melanoma.

V dropped 5 bases and J dropped 3 bases, with 17 bases sitting between them. This CDR3 spans 16 amino acids. Germline V CDR1 and CDR2: MDHEN, SYDVKM. Produced via immunoSEQ multiplex PCR; TCRdb's table is partial and in-frame only. The table shows 75,000 to 90,000 clones, with 92% occurring only once. A history of autoimmune disease or systemic immunosuppression excluded patients. V is TRBV28 and J is TRBJ1-3, with D possibly being TRBD1 (5 bases). The input for sequencing was CD4+ or CD8+ T cells sorted from blood, taken in a trial of the OX40 agonist ivuxolimab. The clonotype originates from an adult with an advanced solid tumor such as melanoma, head and neck, liver or kidney cancer. The CDR3 DNA reads TGTGCCAGCAGTCTGGGGACGGCCTCAGGTGGAAACACCATATATTTT. This encodes CASSLGTASGGNTIYF.